The clone carrying this TCR beta chain was seen repeatedly, ten times or more. Libraries of TCR beta came from iRepertoire HTBI primers plus Arm-PCR of CDR3 regions. TCRdb reprocessed the multiplex PCR reads via MiXCR and lists one record per CDR3 protein. The repertoire consists of fewer than 550,000 distinct CDR3 sequences, with more than 15% occurring once and the leading ten covering approximately 25%. Germline V gene data show CDR1 as SEHNR and CDR2 as FQNEAQ (reference sequence). Trimming left V 5 bases short and J 3 bases short, with 20 bases between. The CDR3 extends over 16 amino acids. Time point denoted: newly diagnosed GD, antithyroid drugs for less than 3 months. PBMCs were the source of the RNA used for TCR sequencing. The source of the sample is a study of regulatory T cells in long-lasting Graves disease. A further study also used this sample, focusing on T cells in Graves' hyperthyroidism and ophthalmopathy.

The sample consisted of peripheral blood mononuclear cells (PBMCs), taken at new diagnosis, from a patient treated with antithyroid drugs. The receptor was derived from a woman aged 40 to 65 with Graves disease. The V and J genes are TRBV7-9 and TRBJ2-7; D possibly corresponds to TRBD1 (6 bases). The DNA for the CDR3 is TGTGCCAGCAGCGTATCCTACAGGGACCCGGACTACGAGCAGTACTTC. This gives the protein CASSVSYRDPDYEQYF.